A single sample gave rise to the 27 T cell receptor beta chains below, sequenced in a study of blood T cell repertoires in COVID-19 (dated by TCRdb to about 2020). The library was obtained by the immunoSEQ multiplex PCR assay. Held by TCRdb, this immuneACCESS table contains in-frame sequences only and omits some clones. Under half of the omission traces to an unresolved V gene where checked; the cause of the rest is unknown. This sample gives more than 95,000 clones in total; over 80% of them show up just once. The ten largest account for 2% to 2.5% of the sample. The sequenced material came from peripheral blood. Source of these receptors: a man aged 25 to 40 with acute or convalescent COVID-19.

The chain carries TRBV10-1 and TRBJ2-1, with D perhaps matching TRBD2 (5 bases). Germline CDR1 and CDR2: WNHNN and SYGVQD (reference sequence). This CDR3 has 12 amino acids. V shed 4 bases and J shed 10 bases, with 11 bases lying between them. Here the CDR3 DNA reads TGCGCCAGCAGTGGTAAGCGAGGGGAGCAGTTCTTC. The encoded protein is CASSGKRGEQFF.

Regarding this clone: The same CDR3 can be traced to other DNA sequences in this sample. V gene TRBV5-1 combines with J gene TRBJ1-1; D is uncertain. Germline V gene data show CDR1 as SGHRS and CDR2 as YFSETQ. This CDR3 region has 13 residues. The V and J ends lost 5 bases and 0 bases respectively, with 8 bases between them. The CDR3 sequence: CASSPGMNTEAFF. The CDR3 DNA follows: TGCGCCAGCAGTCCCGGGATGAACACTGAAGCTTTCTTT.

V usage is TRBV4-2 and J usage is TRBJ1-2; D is unclear. Germline values: CDR1 LGHNA, CDR2 YNFKEQ. Deletions cut 5 bases from V and 7 bases from J, with 11 bases between. The CDR3 loop spans 12 amino acids. The DNA for the CDR3 is TGTGCCAGCAGCTCCCCGGGGAGTGGCTACACCTTC. Translated, it gives CASSSPGSGYTF.

The V gene is TRBV19, the J gene TRBJ1-2, with 10 bases identical to TRBD1. The CDR3 is 14 amino acids. Germline-derived CDR1 and CDR2 are LNHDA and SQIVND (reference sequence). The ends lost 6 bases at V and 7 bases at J; junction bases unmatched: 8. CDR3 loop: CASSGGQGIRGYTF. The CDR3 region has the DNA TGTGCCAGTAGCGGGGGACAGGGGATCCGTGGCTACACCTTC. Filled out from reference TRBV19 and TRBJ1-2, the complete variable domain reads DGGITQSPKYLFRKEGQNVTLSCEQNLNHDAMYWYRQDPGQGLRLIYYSQIVNDFQKGDIAEGYSVSREKKESFPLTVTSAQKNPTAFYLCASSGGQGIRGYTFGSGTRLTVV.

This rearrangement joins TRBV10-3 to TRBJ2-3; 9 positions match TRBD2. Germline V CDR1 and CDR2: ENHRY, SYGVKD. The V and J ends lost 4 bases and 3 bases, in that order; junction bases with no gene match: 2. The CDR3 covers 14 residues. In DNA form, the CDR3 reads TGTGCCATCAGTGGCACTAGCGGGACAGATACGCAGTATTTT. Its translation is CAISGTSGTDTQYF.

The rearrangement uses TRBV19 and TRBJ1-2; 7 bases are a match to TRBD1. The CDR3 totals 15 residues. Germline CDR1 reads LNHDA; CDR2 reads SQIVND (reference sequence). Losses at the gene ends were 1 base for V and 5 bases for J; bases not matched to a gene: 7. The chain's CDR3 is CASSIVRDRHYGYTF. The CDR3 nucleotides are TGTGCCAGTAGTATAGTCCGGGACAGACATTATGGCTACACCTTC.

The V and J genes are TRBV9 and TRBJ2-5; maybe TRBD2 (6 bases). From germline, CDR1 is SGDLS and CDR2 YYNGEE. The CDR3 runs 14 residues. V lost 0 bases, J lost 3 bases, and 9 bases lay in between. The CDR3 loop reads CASSVGSGEETQYF. In DNA form, the CDR3 reads TGTGCCAGCAGCGTAGGCTCGGGAGAAGAGACCCAGTACTTC.

The chain joins TRBV19 to TRBJ2-3; TRBD2 matches 11 bases. CDR1 is LNHDA, CDR2 SQIVND, per germline (reference sequence). V lost 4 bases, J lost 3 bases, and 6 bases stayed unmatched. This CDR3 is 16 amino acids long. CDR3 sequence reads: CASSTLAGGTTDTQYF. Here the CDR3 DNA reads TGTGCCAGTAGTACCCTAGCGGGAGGAACAACAGATACGCAGTATTTT.

V and J are TRBV12-5 and TRBJ2-7, with D tentatively TRBD1 (5 bases). The germline V gene has CDR1 LGHNT and CDR2 FRNRAP. V was shortened by 0 bases and J by 7 bases, with 7 bases between the two germline ends. The CDR3 is 12 residues long. The CDR3 region has the DNA TGTGCTAGTGGTTTGGTTTCAGGGGAGCAGTACTTC. It translates to CASGLVSGEQYF.

The genes are TRBV28 and TRBJ2-4; D is uncertain. The CDR3 spans 14 residues. Between the trimmed V and J ends, which lost 2 bases and 1 base, there was a span of 6 bases. CDR1 and CDR2 from the germline V gene are MDHEN and SYDVKM. The CDR3 here is CASSLGQAKNIQYF. CDR3 in DNA: TGTGCCAGCAGTTTAGGGCAGGCCAAAAACATTCAGTACTTC.

Written as DNA, the CDR3 is TGTGCCAGCAGCAGGGGGCCTGGGGTGGACACTGAAGCTTTCTTT. Amino acids: CASSRGPGVDTEAFF. The rearrangement uses TRBV6-2 or TRBV6-3 and TRBJ1-1; 8 bases are a match to TRBD1. The CDR3 runs 15 residues. Losses at the gene ends were 6 bases for V and 3 bases for J; bases not matched to a gene: 9. CDR1 and CDR2 (germline): MNHEY, SVGEGT.

The genes are TRBV3-1 (or the pseudogene TRBV3-2) and TRBJ1-3; D is unclear. Germline V lookup: CDR1 LGHDT, CDR2 YNNKEL (reference sequence). Trimming cost V 4 bases and J 0 bases, with 7 bases left between them. The CDR3 has 14 residues. The DNA for the CDR3 is TGTGCCAGCAGCCCGACTCTCTCTGGAAACACCATATATTTT. Protein: CASSPTLSGNTIYF.

The V and J genes are TRBV11-2 and TRBJ2-5; 7 nucleotides match TRBD2. Trimming took 5 bases from V and 2 from J; bases not matched to a gene: 8. Germline values: CDR1 SGHAT, CDR2 FQNNGV. This CDR3 comprises 15 residues. The CDR3 loop is CASSRSGIAQETQYF. In DNA form, the CDR3 reads TGTGCCAGCAGCCGAAGCGGGATAGCTCAAGAGACCCAGTACTTC.

This chain connects TRBV25-1 to TRBJ1-2; D might be TRBD1 (6 bases). V lost 4 bases and J lost 6, with 9 bases in between. This CDR3 contains 12 residues. Germline V gene sequence: CDR1 MGHDK, CDR2 SYGVNS. The CDR3 nucleotides are TGTGCCAGCAGTGTGGACAGAAATGGCTACACCTTC. It translates to CASSVDRNGYTF.

The chain has TRBV9 and TRBJ1-4, with D unresolved. CDR3 size: 13 residues. Germline V CDR1 and CDR2: SGDLS, YYNGEE. The germline V and J ends were trimmed by 4 bases and 1 base, with 5 bases remaining between them. As DNA, the CDR3 is TGTGCCAGCAGCTCACTAACTAATGAAAAACTGTTTTTT. Protein product: CASSSLTNEKLFF. The entire variable domain, with the rest obtained from reference TRBV9 and TRBJ1-4, is as follows: DSGVTQTPKHLITATGQRVTLRCSPRSGDLSVYWYQQSLDQGLQFLIQYYNGEERAKGNILERFSAQQFPDLHSELNLSSLELGDSALYFCASSSLTNEKLFFGSGTQLSVL.

This chain connects TRBV24-1 to TRBJ2-7; 8 bases are shared with TRBD2. Germline loops: CDR1 KGHDR, CDR2 SFDVKD. The CDR3 contains 18 residues. The V segment lost 9 bases and the J segment 2 bases; nucleotides outside the gene matches: 20. The DNA for the CDR3 is TGTGCCACCCGCCCTGGGACTAGGTCCCCACCGGAGCCCTACGAGCAGTACGTC. Protein product: CATRPGTRSPPEPYEQYV.

This sequence joins TRBV3-1 (or the pseudogene TRBV3-2) and TRBJ2-3; 7 positions match TRBD2. The CDR3 length is 20 residues. CDR1 and CDR2 from the germline V gene are LGHDT and YNNKEL (reference sequence). With V trimmed by 4 bases and J by 5 bases, 24 bases remained unmatched. DNA for the CDR3: TGTGCCAGCAGCCCGCAGGTTTGGCGGGAGAACGGGGAGTTTTTAGATACGCAGTATTTT. It is translated as CASSPQVWRENGEFLDTQYF.

The chain combines TRBV10-3 with TRBJ2-1; 7 bases map to TRBD2. CDR3 length: 11 residues. Trimming took 6 bases from V and 11 from J; bases not matched to a gene: 4. The germline CDR1 and CDR2 sequences are ENHRY and SYGVKD. The CDR3 region is CAIRLAEKQFF. The CDR3 nucleotides are TGTGCCATCAGGCTAGCGGAGAAGCAGTTCTTC.

The V call is TRBV7-2, the J call TRBJ2-1, with 7 positions matching TRBD2. Germline V gene data show CDR1 as SGHTA and CDR2 as FQGNSA. The CDR3 loop spans 16 amino acids. Germline trimming cut 2 bases from V and 3 bases from J; bases unmatched to any gene: 7. CDR3 in amino acids: CASSLLAGDLYNEQFF. CDR3 in DNA: TGTGCCAGCAGCTTACTTGCGGGGGACCTCTACAATGAGCAGTTCTTC.

J is TRBJ1-1 and V is TRBV18, with D possibly matching TRBD1 (5 bases). Germline V lookup: CDR1 KGHSH, CDR2 LQKENI. V lost 5 bases and J lost 1, with 17 bases in between. This CDR3 region has 16 residues. The CDR3 spells CASSFIPTDRNTEAFF. CDR3 nucleotides: TGTGCCAGCTCATTCATCCCGACAGATCGGAACACTGAAGCTTTCTTT. Drawing the rest from reference TRBV18 and TRBJ1-1, the complete variable domain is NAGVMQNPRHLVRRRGQEARLRCSPMKGHSHVYWYRQLPEEGLKFMVYLQKENIIDESGMPKERFSAEFPKEGPSILRIQQVVRGDSAAYFCASSFIPTDRNTEAFFGQGTRLTVV.

CDR3 nucleotides: TGTGCCAGCAGTGAGCGGGGGCAGGATACGCAGTATTTT. Translating it yields CASSERGQDTQYF. The genes are TRBV6-1 and TRBJ2-3; the D gene is possibly TRBD2 (7 bases). Germline assignment: CDR1 MNHNS and CDR2 SASEGT. The CDR3 totals 13 residues. The V end lost 3 bases, the J end lost 6 bases, and 10 bases lay between the germline ends.

This clone was seen once. This rearrangement joins TRBV29-1 to TRBJ1-5; no reliable D call. V was clipped by 4 bases and J by 6 bases, with 10 bases between them. Germline V gene data show CDR1 as SQVTM and CDR2 as ANQGSEA. The length of the CDR3 is 12 residues. DNA for the CDR3: TGCAGCGTTGGGGGTGCGGGTCAGCCCCAGCATTTT. Translation gives CSVGGAGQPQHF. The variable domain in full, completed from reference TRBV29-1 and TRBJ1-5, reads SAVISQKPSRDICQRGTSLTIQCQVDSQVTMMFWYRQQPGQSLTLIATANQGSEATYESGFVIDKFPISRPNLTFSTLTVSNMSPEDSSIYLCSVGGAGQPQHFGDGTRLSIL.

J is TRBJ2-7 and V is TRBV4-1, with 8 bases aligning to TRBD2. The V gene end was trimmed by 4 bases and the J gene end by 4 bases; junction bases not matched to a gene: 9. This CDR3 has 15 amino acids. Germline V gene lookup returns CDR1 MGHRA and CDR2 YSYEKL. As DNA, the CDR3 is TGCGCCAGCAGCCCGATTTGGGCGGGGGGTTACGAGCAGTACTTC. It is translated as CASSPIWAGGYEQYF.

The V and J genes are TRBV19 and TRBJ1-4; no firm D call. V lost 5 bases and J lost 0, with 10 bases in between. This CDR3 is built from 15 residues. The germline V gene has CDR1 LNHDA and CDR2 SQIVND (reference sequence). CDR3: CASSGFSATNEKLFF. DNA for the CDR3: TGTGCCAGTAGTGGGTTCAGCGCAACTAATGAAAAACTGTTTTTT.

CDR3 bases: TGTGCCAGTAGTCCAAGACCAGGGATGAACACTGAAGCTTTCTTT. The encoded protein is CASSPRPGMNTEAFF. The chain links TRBV19 to TRBJ1-1; possibly TRBD1 for D (5 bases). Germline lookup yields CDR1 LNHDA and CDR2 SQIVND (reference sequence). Trimming took off 5 bases at V and 0 bases at J, with 13 bases between the two ends. This CDR3 is built from 15 residues.

CDR3 protein: CASSQDSWQGYGYTF. In DNA form, the CDR3 reads TGTGCCAGCAGCCAAGATAGTTGGCAGGGCTATGGCTACACCTTC. The chain links TRBV14 to TRBJ1-2; weak D call: TRBD1 (5 bases). Trimming cost V 0 bases and J 4 bases, with 12 bases left between them. This CDR3 has 15 residues. From germline, CDR1 is SGHDN and CDR2 FVKESK.

This clone was seen a handful of times. The chain combines TRBV6-5 with TRBJ2-1; unclear D gene. Per germline, CDR1 MNHEY and CDR2 SVGAGI. CDR3 size: 13 residues. V was trimmed by 2 bases and J by 5 bases, leaving 7 bases between them. The CDR3 sequence is CASSYDGDNEQFF. Written as DNA, the CDR3 is TGTGCCAGCAGTTACGATGGAGACAATGAGCAGTTCTTC.